A selection of T cell receptor beta chains follows, all from one sample in a study of cytomegalovirus exposure and HLA in healthy donors. Profiling relied on immunoSEQ multiplex PCR, and the TCRdb table lists in-frame clones only, not all of them. The table shows some 110,000 clones, with over 55% occurring only once. Sequencing was done on a sample of PBMCs. Receptors were obtained from a female donor in good health and CMV-seronegative. CDR3s include the opening cysteine and the closing phenylalanine or tryptophan. Fields, in order: J gene, V gene, clone size, D gene, CDR3 DNA, CDR3 protein. A D gene is named only where the DNA matches it firmly. Part of the rows lack a size; the others show once, few, many or a class for expanded clones.

TRBJ1-5,TRBV6-1,NA,NA,TGTGCCAGCAGTGACCAACAGGGTGGCAATCAGCCCCAGCATTTT,CASSDQQGGNQPQHF
TRBJ1-2,TRBV6-1,NA,NA,TGTGCCAGCAGTGAAGGAATGGGGATTCTAGCGGGCTTC,CASSEGMGILAGF
TRBJ1-5,TRBV7-2,NA,NA,TGTGCCACCTCAAGTTCAGGAGGTCAGCCCCAGCATTTT,CATSSSGGQPQHF
TRBJ2-7,TRBV28,NA,TRBD2,TGTGCCAGCAGTTTCTTGCGGGAGGACCACGAGCAGTACTTC,CASSFLREDHEQYF
TRBJ2-1,TRBV7-3,few,NA,TGTGCCAGCAGCTTAACGGGCGGGCCCGGCGAGCAGTTCTTC,CASSLTGGPGEQFF
TRBJ2-7,TRBV27,NA,TRBD1,TGTGCCAGCAGTGATGGGACAGGCCCCCACGAGCAGTACTTC,CASSDGTGPHEQYF
TRBJ2-3,TRBV29-1,NA,NA,TGCAGCGTTGACCAGGGGAAATCAGATACGCAGTATTTT,CSVDQGKSDTQYF
TRBJ1-1,TRBV11-3,NA,NA,TGTGCCAGCAGCCCGCGGAGACAGCACATGAACACTGAAGCTTTCTTT,CASSPRRQHMNTEAFF
TRBJ2-3,TRBV5-8,NA,TRBD2,TGTGCCAGCAGCCCTGGGACTAGCGGGGACACAGATACGCAGTATTTT,CASSPGTSGDTDTQYF
TRBJ1-4,TRBV27,NA,NA,TGTGCCAGCAGTTTAAGAACAGGGAAACTGTTTTTT,CASSLRTGKLFF
TRBJ2-5,TRBV19,NA,TRBD2,TGTGCCAGTAGGCCCGGGACTAGCGAGACCCAGTACTTC,CASRPGTSETQYF
TRBJ2-7,TRBV28,once,TRBD2,TGTGCCAGCCGACCGGGACTAGTCTCCTACGAGCAGTACTTC,CASRPGLVSYEQYF
TRBJ2-2,TRBV19,NA,NA,TGTGCCAGTAGTCCGCGCCCGGGACTTAACACCGGGGAGCTGTTTTTT,CASSPRPGLNTGELFF
TRBJ2-7,TRBV11-3,NA,NA,TGTGCCAGCGCCACAGAGTACGAGCAGTACTTC,CASATEYEQYF
TRBJ2-1,TRBV5-4,NA,NA,TGTGCCAGCAGCCCCCCAGGACTCAACTACAATGAGCAGTTCTTC,CASSPPGLNYNEQFF
TRBJ2-6,TRBV5-5,few,NA,TGTGCCAGCAGCTTGGTCCCGGGGTCTGGGGCCAACGTCCTGACTTTC,CASSLVPGSGANVLTF
TRBJ2-5,TRBV18,NA,TRBD2,TGTGCCAGCTCACCGTTTCTAGCGGAGGGCCAAGAGACCCAGTACTTC,CASSPFLAEGQETQYF
TRBJ1-3,TRBV19,few,NA,TGTGCCAGTAGTGAGTCCCCGAACTCCGGAAACACCATATATTTT,CASSESPNSGNTIYF
TRBJ2-3,TRBV10-3,few,TRBD2,TGTGCCATCAGCAGTGGAGGGACTAGCGGATTAAGCACAGATACGCAGTATTTT,CAISSGGTSGLSTDTQYF
TRBJ1-6,TRBV19,NA,TRBD1,TGTGCCAGTAGAGACAGGGGTGGTTCACCCCTCCACTTT,CASRDRGGSPLHF
TRBJ1-5,TRBV10-3,NA,TRBD1,TGTGCCATCAGTCGGGACAGTGATCAGCCCCAGCATTTT,CAISRDSDQPQHF
TRBJ2-5,TRBV7-2,NA,TRBD2,TGTGCCAGCAGCCAACTAGCGGGAGGGCCAGAAGAGACCCAGTACTTC,CASSQLAGGPEETQYF
TRBJ1-1,TRBV5-1,few,NA,TGCGCCAGCAGCTTGGCAAGCCAGGGGCCGAACACTGAAGCTTTCTTT,CASSLASQGPNTEAFF
TRBJ2-1,TRBV6-1,once,TRBD2,TGTGCCAGCAGTGAAGGTACGACACGACTAGCGGAAGAGCAGTTCTTC,CASSEGTTRLAEEQFF
TRBJ2-7,TRBV6-1,once,TRBD2,TGTGCCAGCAGTGAAGGCTACCTAGCGGGAGCCCTCCGCTACGAGCAGTACTTC,CASSEGYLAGALRYEQYF
TRBJ2-3,TRBV19,NA,TRBD2,TGTGCCAGTACCCCTCATCATCGCGGGAGGGCCAGAGATACGCAGTATTTT,CASTPHHRGRARDTQYF
TRBJ2-1,TRBV7-3,NA,NA,TGTGCCAGCAGCCCTAGTAGGGGCCAAAGTGAGCAGTTCTTC,CASSPSRGQSEQFF
TRBJ2-1,TRBV28,NA,TRBD2,TGTGCCAGCAGCTCAAGTGCGAGCGGGATGCTGAGGGATGAGCAGTTCTTC,CASSSSASGMLRDEQFF
TRBJ2-7,TRBV6-6,NA,NA,TGTGCCAGCAGTTACGGTCCGGGTTCCTACGAGCAGTACTTC,CASSYGPGSYEQYF
TRBJ1-1,TRBV27,many,NA,TGTGCCAGCAGTTTTCTTGGGGGCGAGGCTTTCTTT,CASSFLGGEAFF
TRBJ1-2,TRBV10-3,NA,NA,TGTGCCATCAGTGAGTCGGGGGGTCAGGGTTTAAGCGGCTACACCTTC,CAISESGGQGLSGYTF
TRBJ1-2,TRBV30,NA,TRBD1,TGTGCCTGGAGTGTACAGTACAGGGGGGCGGCTGGCTACACCTTC,CAWSVQYRGAAGYTF
TRBJ2-7,TRBV11-2,NA,TRBD2,TGTGCCAGCAGCTTAGATGGACTAGCTTACTCCTACGAGCAGTACTTC,CASSLDGLAYSYEQYF
TRBJ1-1,TRBV9,NA,NA,TGTGCCAGCAGCGTACGTCGCAGGCTGAACACTGAAGCTTTCTTT,CASSVRRRLNTEAFF